These 17 T cell receptor beta chains came from one sample sequenced in a study of Ad26.COV2.S vaccination and SARS-CoV-2 variants. Only in-frame clones appear in the TCRdb table, and some are missing; sequencing was by immunoSEQ multiplex PCR. This sample yields 300,000 to 350,000 clones, of which roughly 90% are seen a single time; 6.4% belongs to the top ten. Treatment in this sample: around 19 received Ad26.COV2.S at low or high dose, single or two shots; several received placebo; per-sample allocation not given. Vaccine and placebo recipients were sampled on day 63 after the first injection. The sequences come from peripheral blood, collected in a trial of Ad26.COV2.S vaccine versus placebo. These receptors all stem from a person aged 18-65 years who received the Ad26.COV2.S COVID-19 vaccine or a placebo.

This clone was observed a single time. The chain links TRBV4-2 to TRBJ1-1; D is perhaps TRBD1 (5 bases). The germline CDR1 and CDR2 sequences are LGHNA and YNFKEQ. Trimming left V 4 bases short and J 3 bases short, with 15 bases between. The CDR3 totals 15 residues. The CDR3 loop reads CASSPMGGLDTEAFF. The DNA for the CDR3 is TGTGCCAGCAGCCCCATGGGGGGGTTAGACACTGAAGCTTTCTTT.

The chain joins TRBV7-9 to TRBJ1-1; D gene ambiguous. Germline V gene data show CDR1 as SEHNR and CDR2 as FQNEAQ (reference sequence). The CDR3 extends over 12 amino acids. Trimming pared 8 bases from V and 1 base from J, leaving 8 bases between. The CDR3 loop is CASPGENTEAFF. The CDR3 nucleotides are TGTGCCAGCCCCGGAGAGAACACTGAAGCTTTCTTT.

The chain joins TRBV29-1 to TRBJ1-5; 7 nucleotides align to TRBD1. CDR3 length equals 15 residues. V lost 5 bases and J lost 2; bases outside the gene matches: 9. Germline CDR1 and CDR2: SQVTM and ANQGSEA. The CDR3 reads CSVLVTGQGNQPQHF. DNA for the CDR3: TGCAGCGTTTTGGTCACTGGACAGGGCAATCAGCCCCAGCATTTT.

The table lists this clone with a count of one. The chain recombines TRBV18 with TRBJ1-2; no reliable D call. Trimming left V 1 base short and J 7 bases short, with 13 bases between. The CDR3 consists of 14 residues. Looked up from germline, CDR1 is KGHSH and CDR2 is LQKENI. The CDR3 DNA is TGTGCCAGCTCACCACAATCTCCGGAGGGTGGCTACACCTTC. Translated: CASSPQSPEGGYTF.

This rearrangement joins TRBV7-9 to TRBJ2-2; D not resolved. V dropped 3 bases and J dropped 6 bases, with 17 bases sitting between them. CDR1 and CDR2 (germline): SEHNR, FQNEAQ (reference sequence). The CDR3 contains 16 residues. CDR3 loop: CASSFGIGPRAGELFF. The DNA of the CDR3 is TGTGCCAGCAGCTTCGGTATAGGCCCGCGAGCCGGGGAGCTGTTTTTT.

With respect to this clone: A read error may account for a junction end that differs from germline. The chain couples TRBV9 to TRBJ1-2; 8 nucleotides align to TRBD1. This CDR3 spans 12 amino acids. In germline, CDR1 is SGDLS, CDR2 YYNGEE. CDR3 DNA sequence: TGTGCCAGCAGCGAAGGACAGGGAATCTTACTCTTC. Translated, it gives CASSEGQGILLF.

The V gene is TRBV3-1 (or the pseudogene TRBV3-2), the J gene TRBJ1-3; tentatively, D is TRBD1 (5 bases). Germline values: CDR1 LGHDT, CDR2 YNNKEL (reference sequence). The CDR3 totals 16 residues. Trimming stripped 0 bases from V and 3 bases from J, with 12 bases between. The chain's CDR3 is CASSQDEAGGGNTIYF. The DNA of the CDR3 is TGTGCCAGCAGCCAAGATGAGGCCGGGGGTGGAAACACCATATATTTT.

The gene calls are TRBV6-2 or TRBV6-3 and TRBJ2-2; D gene unclear. This CDR3 is built from 17 residues. Trimming left V 5 bases short and J 2 bases short, with 18 bases between. From germline, CDR1 is MNHEY and CDR2 SVGEGT. The CDR3 protein is CASSPATLMANTGELFF. The CDR3 DNA reads TGTGCCAGCAGTCCCGCCACCCTGATGGCAAACACCGGGGAGCTGTTTTTT.

V and J are TRBV27 and TRBJ2-1, with 7 bases matching TRBD1. Germline V gives CDR1 MNHEY, CDR2 SMNVEV (reference sequence). The V segment lost 8 bases and the J segment 2 bases; nucleotides outside the gene matches: 6. The CDR3 is 14 residues long. CDR3 sequence: CASLRDRTYNEQFF. CDR3 nucleotide sequence: TGTGCCAGCCTACGGGACAGAACCTACAATGAGCAGTTCTTC.

The chain uses TRBV5-6 and TRBJ2-1; 9 bases agree with TRBD2. This CDR3 region has 15 residues. CDR1 SGHDT and CDR2 YYEEEE come from the germline V gene. Trimming at V came to 2 bases and at J to 5 bases, leaving 5 bases not matched to a gene. The CDR3 bases are TGTGCCAGCAGCTTTCGAGGGACTAGCCACAATGAGCAGTTCTTC. Its translation is CASSFRGTSHNEQFF.

The CDR3 DNA reads TGTGCCAGCGTAGGACTTAACGAGCAGTACTTC. Protein product: CASVGLNEQYF. This chain connects TRBV28 to TRBJ2-7; D might be TRBD2 (5 bases). Trimming shortened V by 8 bases and J by 5 bases, and 10 bases separated the two germline ends. Germline V CDR1 and CDR2: MDHEN, SYDVKM. The CDR3 is 11 amino acids.

This rearrangement joins TRBV28 to TRBJ2-3; D call uncertain. V lost 2 bases and J lost 2, with 5 bases in between. The germline V gene encodes CDR1 MDHEN and CDR2 SYDVKM. The CDR3 spans 13 residues. This chain's CDR3 is CASSLPSTDTQYF. The DNA of the CDR3 is TGTGCCAGCAGTTTACCTTCCACAGATACGCAGTATTTT.

The chain combines TRBV5-4 with TRBJ2-1; TRBD2 matches at 9 bases. Germline V gene sequence: CDR1 SGHNT, CDR2 YYREEE (reference sequence). The CDR3 sequence is 16 residues long. V lost 3 bases and J lost 3; bases outside the gene matches: 7. The CDR3 region has the DNA TGTGCCAGCAGCTCACCCACTAGCGGGCTCTACAATGAGCAGTTCTTC. It encodes CASSSPTSGLYNEQFF. Full variable domain (missing parts from reference TRBV5-4 and TRBJ2-1): ETGVTQSPTHLIKTRGQQVTLRCSSQSGHNTVSWYQQALGQGPQFIFQYYREEENGRGNFPPRFSGLQFPNYSSELNVNALELDDSALYLCASSSPTSGLYNEQFFGPGTRLTVL.

This sequence joins TRBV5-6 and TRBJ2-1, with 10 bases lining up with TRBD2. The V gene's germline CDR1 is SGHDT and CDR2 YYEEEE. V gave up 4 bases and J gave up 4 bases; unmatched junction bases: 8. This CDR3 has 16 residues. The CDR3 here is CASSRGSSGGYNEQFF. The CDR3 region has the DNA TGTGCCAGCAGCCGGGGGTCTAGCGGGGGTTACAATGAGCAGTTCTTC.

The chain has TRBV30 and TRBJ2-1; TRBD2 might be the D (6 bases). Between the trimmed V and J ends, which lost 8 bases and 9 bases, there was a span of 14 bases. This CDR3 is 11 amino acids long. Germline loops: CDR1 GTSNPN, CDR2 SVGIG (reference sequence). The CDR3 reads CAGRLVVEQFF. CDR3 sequence (DNA): TGTGCCGGAAGACTAGTTGTTGAGCAGTTCTTC.

The chain links TRBV4-1 to TRBJ2-2; no definite D call. From germline, CDR1 is MGHRA and CDR2 YSYEKL. Trimming took off 1 base at V and 6 bases at J, with 12 bases between the two ends. The CDR3 covers 15 residues. In DNA form, the CDR3 reads TGCGCCAGCAGCCAAGGTCCCCGGTCGGCCGGGGAGCTGTTTTTT. Translated, it gives CASSQGPRSAGELFF.

Concerning this clone: Other DNA sequences within the sample encode an identical CDR3. The CDR3 is CASSIGDRNTGELFF. The CDR3 region has the DNA TGTGCCAGTAGTATAGGTGACAGAAACACCGGGGAGCTGTTTTTT. This chain connects TRBV19 to TRBJ2-2; perhaps TRBD1 as D (5 bases). Germline-derived CDR1 and CDR2 are LNHDA and SQIVND (reference sequence). The CDR3 spans 15 residues. Trimming removed 1 base from V and 2 bases from J, with 8 bases in between.